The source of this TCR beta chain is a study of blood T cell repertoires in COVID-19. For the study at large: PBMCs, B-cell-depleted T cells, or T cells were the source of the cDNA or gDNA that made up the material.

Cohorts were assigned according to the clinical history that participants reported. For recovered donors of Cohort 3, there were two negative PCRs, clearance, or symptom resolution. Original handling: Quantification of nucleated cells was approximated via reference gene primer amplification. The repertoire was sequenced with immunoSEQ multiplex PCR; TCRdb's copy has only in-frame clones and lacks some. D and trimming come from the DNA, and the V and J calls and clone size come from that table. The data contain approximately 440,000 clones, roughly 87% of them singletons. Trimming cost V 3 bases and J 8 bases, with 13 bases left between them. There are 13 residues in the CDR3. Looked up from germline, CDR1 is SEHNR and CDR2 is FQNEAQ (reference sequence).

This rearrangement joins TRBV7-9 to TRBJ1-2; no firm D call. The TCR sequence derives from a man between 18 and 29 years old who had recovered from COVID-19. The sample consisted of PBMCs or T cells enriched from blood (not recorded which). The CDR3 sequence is CASSLEVSLGYTF. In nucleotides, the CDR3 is TGTGCCAGCAGCTTGGAGGTTTCCTTAGGCTACACCTTC.